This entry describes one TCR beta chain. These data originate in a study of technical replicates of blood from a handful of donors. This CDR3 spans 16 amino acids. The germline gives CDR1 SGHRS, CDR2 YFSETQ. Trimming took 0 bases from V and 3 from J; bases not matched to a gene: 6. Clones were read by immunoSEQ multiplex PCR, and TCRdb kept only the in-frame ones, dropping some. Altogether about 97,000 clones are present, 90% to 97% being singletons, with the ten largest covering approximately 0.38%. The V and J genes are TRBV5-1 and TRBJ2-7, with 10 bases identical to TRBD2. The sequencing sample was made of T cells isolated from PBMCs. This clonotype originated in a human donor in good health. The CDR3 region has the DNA TGCGCCAGCAGCTTGGATCCTAGCGGGAGATTCTACGAGCAGTACTTC. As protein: CASSLDPSGRFYEQYF.